Listed below are T cell receptor beta chains from one sample, sequenced in a study of identical twins. TCRdb reprocessed the 5' RACE reads with MiXCR, giving one entry per CDR3 protein. The data contain 400,000 or so distinct CDR3 sequences, 8.5% to 10% of them singletons. The specimen sequenced was naive T cells sorted from blood. These receptors all come from a woman aged 45-65 years in good health. The CDR3 runs from the conserved cysteine through the conserved F or W. D genes are given only for firm matches. Clone size, where shown, is once, few, many, or a class for clones that have expanded.

CDR3aa	CDR3nt	v_gene	abundance	j_gene	d_gene
CASSLLPLSGIPDEQFF	TGTGCCAGCAGCTTACTCCCTCTTAGCGGGATTCCCGATGAGCAGTTCTTC	TRBV7-6	NA	TRBJ2-1	TRBD2
CASSDQNSNQPQHF	TGTGCCAGCAGTGACCAAAATTCCAATCAGCCCCAGCATTTT	TRBV6-6	few	TRBJ1-5	NA
CSGRNPPNEQFF	TGCAGTGGCAGGAATCCCCCCAATGAGCAGTTCTTC	TRBV20-1	NA	TRBJ2-1	NA
CASSPPHVEKLFF	TGTGCCAGCAGCCCCCCGCATGTGGAAAAACTGTTTTTT	TRBV7-2	few	TRBJ1-4	NA
CASSFLLTDSAEAFF	TGTGCCAGCAGCTTTCTACTTACGGACAGCGCTGAAGCTTTCTTT	TRBV7-9	many	TRBJ1-1	NA
CATSSLEGKNIQYF	TGTGCCACCAGCAGCCTAGAGGGTAAAAACATTCAGTACTTC	TRBV15	NA	TRBJ2-4	NA
CASSLRSGRYQETQYF	TGTGCCAGCAGCTTAAGATCAGGCCGCTATCAAGAGACCCAGTACTTC	TRBV7-2	few	TRBJ2-5	NA
CASNLREGFLDEQFF	TGCGCCAGCAATTTGCGGGAGGGGTTTTTGGATGAGCAGTTCTTC	TRBV5-1	NA	TRBJ2-1	TRBD2
CASSFKGSGELFF	TGCGCCAGCAGCTTTAAGGGGTCCGGGGAGCTGTTTTTT	TRBV5-1	NA	TRBJ2-2	NA
CASSHPGLAGASTDTQYF	TGTGCCAGCAGTCATCCGGGACTAGCGGGTGCTAGCACAGATACGCAGTATTTT	TRBV12-3/TRBV12-4	NA	TRBJ2-3	TRBD2
CASSSPAEKYTEAFF	TGTGCCAGCAGCTCTCCGGCCGAAAAATACACTGAAGCTTTCTTT	TRBV7-9	few	TRBJ1-1	NA
CASSSGRVETQYF	TGTGCCAGCAGCTCTGGCAGGGTGGAGACCCAGTACTTC	TRBV12-3/TRBV12-4	NA	TRBJ2-5	NA
CSASAVHNQQFF	TGCAGTGCTAGCGCCGTTCACAATCAGCAGTTCTTC	TRBV20-1	many	TRBJ2-1	NA
CASSLSGRETQYF	TGTGCCAGCAGTTTAAGCGGGAGAGAGACCCAGTACTTC	TRBV12-3/TRBV12-4	many	TRBJ2-5	TRBD2
CASSTPWETGELFF	TGTGCCAGCAGTACCCCCTGGGAGACCGGGGAGCTGTTTTTT	TRBV12-3/TRBV12-4	few	TRBJ2-2	NA
CSVGGTDKNIQYF	TGCAGCGTTGGCGGGACGGACAAAAACATTCAGTACTTC	TRBV29-1	NA	TRBJ2-4	NA
CASSEWGIYGYTF	TGTGCCAGCAGCGAATGGGGTATCTATGGCTACACCTTC	TRBV7-8	NA	TRBJ1-2	NA
CASSSGQGFSSYNEQFF	TGTGCCAGCAGTTCAGGACAGGGCTTTTCCTCCTACAATGAGCAGTTCTTC	TRBV12-3/TRBV12-4	few	TRBJ2-1	TRBD1
CSVEEGGKQETQYF	TGCAGCGTTGAAGAGGGGGGGAAGCAAGAGACCCAGTACTTC	TRBV29-1	many	TRBJ2-5	TRBD2
CASSKARQGSPPEYF	TGTGCCAGCAGCAAAGCGAGACAGGGGTCTCCTCCCGAGTACTTC	TRBV21-1	many	TRBJ2-5	NA
CASSLGVGLMNTEAFF	TGTGCCAGCAGCTTGGGCGTCGGACTCATGAACACTGAAGCTTTCTTT	TRBV5-6	NA	TRBJ1-1	NA
CASSFGGLAANVLTF	TGTGCCAGCAGTTTTGGGGGGTTGGCCGCCAACGTCCTGACTTTC	TRBV12-3/TRBV12-4	few	TRBJ2-6	NA
CASSLLSRAAGELFF	TGTGCCAGCAGTTTACTCTCCAGGGCCGCCGGGGAGCTGTTTTTT	TRBV12-3/TRBV12-4	many	TRBJ2-2	NA
CASSQQQGTGELFF	TGCGCCAGCAGTCAACAACAGGGAACCGGGGAGCTGTTTTTT	TRBV4-1	few	TRBJ2-2	NA
CASSPRQPNNQETQYF	TGTGCCAGCAGCCCCAGACAGCCTAACAACCAAGAGACCCAGTACTTC	TRBV7-9	NA	TRBJ2-5	NA
CASTLAADEQFF	TGTGCCAGCACCCTCGCCGCGGATGAGCAGTTCTTC	TRBV5-6	few	TRBJ2-1	NA
CASSLRGEHMKNIQYF	TGTGCCAGCAGCTTGAGGGGGGAGCATATGAAAAACATTCAGTACTTC	TRBV7-8	many	TRBJ2-4	NA
CASSLARLLSYEQYF	TGTGCCAGCAGCTTGGCTCGACTCCTTTCCTACGAGCAGTACTTC	TRBV5-6	NA	TRBJ2-7	NA
CANNEQFF	TGTGCAAACAATGAGCAGTTCTTC	TRBV27	NA	TRBJ2-1	NA
CASSLAGQRNEQFF	TGCGCCAGCAGCCTAGCGGGACAGAGGAATGAGCAGTTCTTC	TRBV5-1	NA	TRBJ2-1	TRBD2
CASGSQGGSGNTIYF	TGTGCCAGCGGCTCACAGGGGGGATCTGGAAACACCATATATTTT	TRBV6-6	few	TRBJ1-3	TRBD1
CASSYQTGSTDTQYF	TGCGCCAGCAGTTACCAAACAGGGTCCACAGATACGCAGTATTTT	TRBV5-1	NA	TRBJ2-3	NA
CASSQSRTGGDYGYTF	TGCGCCAGCAGCCAATCCCGGACAGGGGGCGACTATGGCTACACCTTC	TRBV4-1	NA	TRBJ1-2	TRBD1
CASINGATGELFF	TGTGCCAGCATAAATGGGGCTACCGGGGAGCTGTTTTTT	TRBV21-1	NA	TRBJ2-2	NA
CATDRVESNTGELFF	TGTGCCACGGACAGGGTGGAATCGAACACCGGGGAGCTGTTTTTT	TRBV24-1	few	TRBJ2-2	TRBD1
CASIQSAGGADTQYF	TGTGCCAGTATCCAGTCCGCTGGAGGGGCAGATACGCAGTATTTT	TRBV19	NA	TRBJ2-3	NA
CSAETREGRAKNIQYF	TGCAGTGCTGAGACCCGGGAGGGCAGGGCCAAAAACATTCAGTACTTC	TRBV20-1	NA	TRBJ2-4	TRBD2
CASRSQGRNSPLHF	TGTGCCAGCAGGTCGCAGGGCAGGAATTCACCCCTCCACTTT	TRBV11-2	NA	TRBJ1-6	NA
CASSLVGSLDEQFF	TGCGCCAGCAGCTTGGTGGGAAGTCTGGATGAGCAGTTCTTC	TRBV5-1	NA	TRBJ2-1	NA
CASRTGTGRDGNQPQHF	TGTGCCAGTAGAACCGGGACAGGGAGGGATGGAAATCAGCCCCAGCATTTT	TRBV19	NA	TRBJ1-5	TRBD1
CASWSGRGGEQFF	TGTGCCAGCTGGTCGGGACGAGGGGGTGAGCAGTTCTTC	TRBV6-5	few	TRBJ2-1	NA
CASSLVSSGANVLTF	TGCGCCAGCAGCTTGGTGAGCTCTGGGGCCAACGTCCTGACTTTC	TRBV5-1	many	TRBJ2-6	NA
CASSFREDDTDTQYF	TGTGCCAGCAGTTTCCGGGAGGATGACACAGATACGCAGTATTTT	TRBV12-3/TRBV12-4	few	TRBJ2-3	TRBD2
CASRPTLQGISEKLFF	TGTGCCAGCAGGCCAACGCTTCAGGGTATTAGTGAAAAACTGTTTTTT	TRBV6-5	many	TRBJ1-4	NA
CSVSKGSNTEAFF	TGCAGCGTTTCAAAGGGTTCGAACACTGAAGCTTTCTTT	TRBV29-1	NA	TRBJ1-1	NA
CASSSGHGYGYTF	TGTGCCAGCAGTTCAGGACATGGCTATGGCTACACCTTC	TRBV12-3/TRBV12-4	few	TRBJ1-2	NA
CASAGTSYNQQFF	TGCGCCAGCGCCGGGACTAGCTACAATCAGCAGTTCTTC	TRBV5-1	NA	TRBJ2-1	TRBD2